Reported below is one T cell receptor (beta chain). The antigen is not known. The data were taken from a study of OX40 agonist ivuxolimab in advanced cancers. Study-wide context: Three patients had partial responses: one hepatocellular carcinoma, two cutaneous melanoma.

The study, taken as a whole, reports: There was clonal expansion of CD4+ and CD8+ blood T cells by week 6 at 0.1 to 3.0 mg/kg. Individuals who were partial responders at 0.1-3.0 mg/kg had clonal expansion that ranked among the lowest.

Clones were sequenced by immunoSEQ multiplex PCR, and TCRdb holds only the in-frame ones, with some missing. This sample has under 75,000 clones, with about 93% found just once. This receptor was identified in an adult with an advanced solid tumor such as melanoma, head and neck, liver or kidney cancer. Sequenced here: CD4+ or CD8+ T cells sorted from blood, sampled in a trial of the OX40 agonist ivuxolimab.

This chain's CDR3 is CASSVGTSWVADTQYF. The CDR3 DNA reads TGTGCCAGCAGCGTGGGGACTAGCTGGGTGGCAGATACGCAGTATTTT. The J gene is TRBJ2-3, the V gene TRBV9, with 9 bases identical to TRBD2. The length of the CDR3 is 16 residues. Germline CDR1 SGDLS, CDR2 YYNGEE. Trimming took 2 bases from V and 4 from J; bases not matched to a gene: 8.